This T cell receptor beta chain was documented in a study of cytomegalovirus exposure and HLA in healthy donors. Study-level points and caveats: A missense variant in DCLRE1C was later tied to TCR beta V- and J-gene trimming.

Worth noting for this clone: Its antigen is unknown.

All donors participated as healthy donors of bone marrow. The PCR contained 60 Vbeta and 13 Jbeta primers. Sequencing was performed with immunoSEQ multiplex PCR; in TCRdb, only in-frame clones are kept and a portion is missing. Recorded here are approximately 110,000 clones; the top ten clones represent 2% to 2.5%. The receptor comes from a man in his forties in good health and CMV-seronegative. Specimen: PBMCs.

In DNA, the CDR3 is TGTGCCAGTAGTTCCCTCTTAGCGCCCAATGAGCAGTTCTTC. This encodes CASSSLLAPNEQFF. The chain employs TRBV19 and TRBJ2-1, with a weak D call TRBD2 (5 bases). This CDR3 spans 14 amino acids. With 5 bases removed from V and 6 bases from J, the gap between germline ends came to 14 bases. Germline V lookup: CDR1 LNHDA, CDR2 SQIVND (reference sequence).